One and the same sample provided the 21 T cell receptor beta chains below, sequenced in a study of sequential checkpoint blockade in melanoma. TCRdb's table, derived via immunoSEQ multiplex PCR, lists solely in-frame clones and lacks some. The sample comprises around 22,000 clones, under 70% of which are singletons, and 19% rests with the top ten. The treatment: randomized to nivolumab then ipilimumab (arm A) or the reverse (arm B). Here the sequenced sample was CD8+ T cells sorted from blood (inferred from file names), taken from a patient given nivolumab and ipilimumab in sequence. These receptor sequences come from a human donor with melanoma.

Judged by abundance, this clone is medium-sized (0.01 to 0.1%). This sequence joins TRBV6-4 and TRBJ2-3; TRBD2 aligns across 12 bases. Germline V gene sequence: CDR1 MRHNA, CDR2 SNTAGT. Trimming took 2 bases from V and 4 from J; bases not matched to a gene: 1. The CDR3 contains 15 residues. As DNA, the CDR3 is TGTGCCAGCAGTGACGGACTAGCGGGGCCAGATACGCAGTATTTT. Translating it yields CASSDGLAGPDTQYF.

The rearrangement joins TRBV27 to TRBJ2-2; D not resolved. Germline V gene lookup returns CDR1 MNHEY and CDR2 SMNVEV (reference sequence). The CDR3 has 14 residues. The V and J ends lost 4 bases and 3 bases respectively, with 9 bases between them. The CDR3 nucleotides read TGTGCCAGCAGTTCCCGTTCTTACACCGGGGAGCTGTTTTTT. Amino acids: CASSSRSYTGELFF.

This clone was observed a few times. CDR3 bases: TGTGCCAGCAGCTTAACTGGGACAGGGGAGGAGAAAGCTTTCTTT. It codes for CASSLTGTGEEKAFF. The chain employs TRBV4-2 and TRBJ1-1; 10 bases are a match to TRBD1. There are 15 residues in the CDR3. Trimming removed 5 bases from V and 9 bases from J; junction bases left unmatched: 12. In germline, CDR1 is LGHNA, CDR2 YNFKEQ.

In this sample, this clone turned up once. CDR3 sequence: CASSEIRTGPGPTTNEKLFF. The CDR3 DNA reads as TGTGCCAGCAGTGAGATTAGGACAGGCCCCGGACCCACAACTAATGAAAAACTGTTTTTT. The chain employs TRBV6-1 and TRBJ1-4, with 7 bases that match TRBD1. V lost 3 bases to trimming and J lost 0 bases; unmatched junction nucleotides: 16. The CDR3 is made up of 20 amino acids. From germline, CDR1 is MNHNS and CDR2 SASEGT.

In its sample, this clone was seen a few times. The V gene is TRBV5-1, the J gene TRBJ2-7; D is uncertain. The CDR3 has 14 residues. CDR1 is SGHRS and CDR2 is YFSETQ in the germline V gene. The V end lost 0 bases, the J end lost 2 bases, and 9 bases lay between the germline ends. The chain's CDR3 is CASSLAIEAYEQYF. For the CDR3, the DNA is TGCGCCAGCAGCTTGGCTATCGAGGCCTACGAGCAGTACTTC.

V is TRBV23-1 and J is TRBJ2-2, with 9 bases identical to TRBD2. TRBV23-1 is an open reading frame whose function is uncertain. The CDR3 consists of 16 residues. J gave up 6 bases and V 6 bases, and 11 bases lay outside the gene matches. CDR3 amino acids: CASRRLAATSPGELFF. The CDR3 DNA reads TGCGCCAGCAGGAGACTAGCGGCTACCTCGCCCGGGGAGCTGTTTTTT.

The chain carries TRBV6-4 and TRBJ2-3; 9 bases agree with TRBD1. Per the germline V gene, CDR1 is MRHNA and CDR2 is SNTAGT. This CDR3 contains 15 residues. V was pared by 8 bases and J by 4 bases, with 10 bases of the junction left unmatched. This chain's CDR3 is CASGRGQGESDTQYF. Written as DNA, the CDR3 is TGTGCCAGCGGACGGGGACAGGGTGAATCAGATACGCAGTATTTT.

The V gene is TRBV14, the J gene TRBJ2-7; TRBD1 agrees at 9 bases. V gave up 4 bases and J gave up 4 bases; unmatched junction bases: 8. The CDR3 consists of 15 residues. The V gene's germline CDR1 is SGHDN and CDR2 FVKESK. The chain's CDR3 is CASSLGTGWKYEQYF. Written as DNA, the CDR3 is TGTGCCAGCAGCCTCGGGACAGGGTGGAAATACGAGCAGTACTTC.

The chain carries TRBV10-2 and TRBJ1-2; D may be TRBD1 (5 bases). Trimming pared 7 bases from V and 7 bases from J, leaving 22 bases between. Germline CDR1 WSHSY, CDR2 SAAADI. The CDR3 consists of 15 residues. The CDR3 loop reads CASNAGITHPSGYTF. In nucleotides, the CDR3 is TGCGCCAGCAACGCAGGGATTACTCACCCTTCTGGCTACACCTTC.

This clone was picked up a small number of times. The chain has TRBV7-9 and TRBJ1-3; D might be TRBD1 (6 bases). In germline, CDR1 is SEHNR, CDR2 FQNEAQ (reference sequence). V lost 6 bases and J 4 bases, leaving 16 bases between the germline ends. CDR3 size: 15 residues. The CDR3 loop is CASSGPGDSGNTIYF. CDR3 DNA: TGTGCCAGCAGTGGCCCAGGGGATTCGGGAAACACCATATATTTT. The entire variable domain, with the rest obtained from reference TRBV7-9 and TRBJ1-3, is as follows: DTGVSQNPRHKITKRGQNVTFRCDPISEHNRLYWYRQTLGQGPEFLTYFQNEAQLEKSRLLSDRFSAERPKGSFSTLEIQRTEQGDSAMYLCASSGPGDSGNTIYFGEGSWLTVV.

The gene calls are TRBV6-5 and TRBJ2-7; TRBD1 matches at 8 bases. Trimming at V came to 4 bases and at J to 5 bases, leaving 7 bases not matched to a gene. The CDR3 extends over 14 amino acids. Germline CDR1 is MNHEY and CDR2 is SVGAGI. The chain's CDR3 is CASSSGQGVNEQYF. The CDR3 DNA is TGTGCCAGCAGTTCAGGACAGGGTGTCAACGAGCAGTACTTC.

This clone was recorded a few times. CDR3 region: CSASAGELFF. CDR3 sequence (DNA): TGCAGTGCCTCCGCCGGGGAGCTGTTTTTT. The chain couples TRBV20-1 to TRBJ2-2; D is undetermined. The V gene's germline CDR1 is DFQATT and CDR2 SNEGSKA (reference sequence). CDR3 size: 10 residues. V gave up 6 bases and J gave up 6 bases, with 5 bases separating them.

The table lists this clone with a few counts. V gene TRBV4-2 combines with J gene TRBJ1-2; tentative D call: TRBD1 (5 bases). Trimming pared 5 bases from V and 7 bases from J, leaving 14 bases between. The germline V gene encodes CDR1 LGHNA and CDR2 YNFKEQ. The length of the CDR3 is 13 residues. CDR3 region: CASSLETGVGYTF. The CDR3 DNA reads TGTGCCAGCAGCTTGGAAACGGGGGTTGGCTACACCTTC.

The rearrangement links TRBV6-6 to TRBJ2-2; 8 bases are a match to TRBD2. This CDR3 has 16 amino acids. The V segment lost 0 bases and the J segment 4 bases; nucleotides outside the gene matches: 4. Germline V CDR1 and CDR2: MNHNY, SVGAGI (reference sequence). The CDR3 protein is CASSYSTSDGTGELFF. For the CDR3, the DNA is TGTGCCAGCAGTTACTCGACTAGCGACGGCACCGGGGAGCTGTTTTTT.

The chain has TRBV9 and TRBJ2-5; a possible D gene is TRBD2 (5 bases). The germline V gene encodes CDR1 SGDLS and CDR2 YYNGEE. V dropped 2 bases and J dropped 4 bases, with 9 bases sitting between them. The CDR3 has 13 amino acids. The CDR3 region is CASSVVGAETQYF. Written as DNA, the CDR3 is TGTGCCAGCAGCGTCGTGGGAGCAGAGACCCAGTACTTC.

The chain combines TRBV4-1 with TRBJ2-5, with 8 bases that match TRBD1. The CDR3 extends over 14 amino acids. The V gene's germline CDR1 is MGHRA and CDR2 YSYEKL. The V and J ends lost 1 base and 7 bases, in that order; junction bases with no gene match: 5. CDR3 DNA sequence: TGCGCCAGCAGCCAAGGACAGGGGAGTTGGACCCAGTACTTC. Protein: CASSQGQGSWTQYF.

As concerns this clone: In the same sample, other DNA sequences code for this CDR3. V and J are TRBV15 and TRBJ1-1, with no clear D. V shed 0 bases and J shed 4 bases, with 9 bases lying between them. CDR3 length: 14 amino acids. The germline CDR1 and CDR2 sequences are LNHNV and YYDKDF (reference sequence). CDR3 in amino acids: CATSRDLRVTEAFF. The CDR3 coding sequence is TGTGCCACCAGCAGAGATCTGAGGGTCACTGAAGCTTTCTTT.

This chain connects TRBV11-2 to TRBJ2-5; weak D call: TRBD2 (8 bases). V lost 5 bases and J 5 bases, leaving 18 bases between the germline ends. CDR1 is SGHAT, CDR2 FQNNGV, per germline. The CDR3 has 15 residues. CDR3: CASSPWTGGGETQYF. As DNA, the CDR3 is TGTGCCAGCAGCCCATGGACAGGCGGGGGGGAGACCCAGTACTTC.

The chain carries TRBV9 and TRBJ2-4; possibly TRBD1 for D (6 bases). This CDR3 has 14 residues. Looked up from germline, CDR1 is SGDLS and CDR2 is YYNGEE. Trimming pared 4 bases from V and 8 bases from J, leaving 16 bases between. DNA for the CDR3: TGTGCCAGCAGCACCGGAACAGGGCTCGACATTCAGTACTTC. Its translation is CASSTGTGLDIQYF.

The rearrangement joins TRBV28 to TRBJ2-7; 10 bases line up with TRBD1. This CDR3 has 18 amino acids. Looked up from germline, CDR1 is MDHEN and CDR2 is SYDVKM. V shed 8 bases, J shed 2 bases, and the junction held 18 bases outside the gene matches. In DNA, the CDR3 is TGTGCCAGCCCTTTCCCCCCCCGCGGGACAGGGGACCCCTACGAGCAGTACGTC. Translated, it gives CASPFPPRGTGDPYEQYV.

This clone was seen more than once but under ten times. The chain couples TRBV11-2 to TRBJ1-1, with a weak D call TRBD1 (5 bases). The CDR3 contains 14 residues. V gave up 5 bases and J gave up 1 base, with 11 bases separating them. The germline gives CDR1 SGHAT, CDR2 FQNNGV. CDR3 nucleotide sequence: TGTGCCAGCAGCCAAGAAACAGGGAACACTGAAGCTTTCTTT. Residues: CASSQETGNTEAFF.